What follows are 3 T cell receptor beta chains derived from one specimen sequenced in a study of OX40 agonist ivuxolimab in advanced cancers. Clones were sequenced by immunoSEQ multiplex PCR, and TCRdb holds only the in-frame ones, with some missing. The table shows just under 20,000 clones, with 70% to 80% occurring only once. Source: CD4+ or CD8+ T cells sorted from blood, taken in a trial of the OX40 agonist ivuxolimab. The receptors were gathered from an adult with an advanced solid tumor such as melanoma, head and neck, liver or kidney cancer.

The chain uses TRBV10-1 and TRBJ2-7, with D possibly being TRBD1 (6 bases). The germline gives CDR1 WNHNN, CDR2 SYGVQD (reference sequence). Deletions cut 3 bases from V and 2 bases from J, with 14 bases between. There are 15 residues in the CDR3. CDR3 protein: CASSELPTGAYEQYF. The CDR3, as DNA: TGCGCCAGCAGTGAATTACCGACAGGAGCCTACGAGCAGTACTTC.

This clone has only a few counts. The J gene is TRBJ1-2, the V gene TRBV12-5; D remains unclear. The CDR3 totals 12 residues. V was trimmed by 1 base and J by 8 bases, leaving 8 bases between them. From germline, CDR1 is LGHNT and CDR2 FRNRAP. CDR3 sequence: CASGLADQGYTF. DNA for the CDR3: TGTGCTAGTGGTTTGGCCGACCAAGGCTACACCTTC.

This clone is classed as medium-sized. The chain employs TRBV19 and TRBJ1-6, with D hard to call. The CDR3 is made up of 13 amino acids. The V gene's germline CDR1 is LNHDA and CDR2 SQIVND (reference sequence). Trimming cost V 9 bases and J 7 bases, with 13 bases left between them. In nucleotides, the CDR3 is TGTGCCAGCACAAACCCTTCCAATTCACCCCTCCACTTT. This gives the protein CASTNPSNSPLHF. Full variable domain (rest looked up from reference TRBV19 and TRBJ1-6): DGGITQSPKYLFRKEGQNVTLSCEQNLNHDAMYWYRQDPGQGLRLIYYSQIVNDFQKGDIAEGYSVSREKKESFPLTVTSAQKNPTAFYLCASTNPSNSPLHFGNGTRLTVT.